Below are 3 T cell receptor beta chains sequenced from a single sample in a study of T cells after yellow fever vaccination. TCRdb re-analysed the 5' RACE reads in MiXCR, keeping a single row per CDR3 protein. The sample holds about 320,000 distinct CDR3 sequences, approximately 4% seen once. Material: PBMCs, obtained 15 days after the yellow fever booster vaccination. These receptor sequences come from a man between 18 and 29 years old who received the YFV17D yellow fever vaccine.

This clonotype was counted at least ten times. The chain carries TRBV6-4 and TRBJ2-6; TRBD2 might be the D (5 bases). The CDR3 spans 14 residues. V dropped 3 bases and J dropped 5 bases, with 8 bases sitting between them. Germline loops: CDR1 MRHNA, CDR2 SNTAGT. The CDR3 protein is CASSEGDRANVLTF. The CDR3 DNA follows: TGTGCCAGCAGTGAGGGAGATAGGGCCAACGTCCTGACTTTC.

The rearrangement uses TRBV24-1 and TRBJ2-5; 8 bases are a match to TRBD1. Germline V gene data show CDR1 as KGHDR and CDR2 as SFDVKD. The CDR3 contains 16 residues. Trimming cost V 0 bases and J 4 bases; bases outside gene matches: 6. CDR3: CATSDLPDRGGETQYF. The CDR3 bases are TGTGCCACCAGTGATTTGCCCGACAGGGGTGGAGAGACCCAGTACTTC.

This clonotype was seen a handful of times. The chain employs TRBV15 and TRBJ2-1; D is unresolved. Germline assignment: CDR1 LNHNV and CDR2 YYDKDF (reference sequence). V lost 1 base, J lost 4 bases, and 11 bases lay in between. The CDR3 length is 15 residues. CDR3 loop: CATSRGGAVYNEQFF. CDR3 nucleotides: TGTGCCACCAGCAGAGGTGGCGCGGTATACAATGAGCAGTTCTTC.